This is a list of T cell receptor beta chains from one sample in a study of early T cells in non-severe SARS-CoV-2 infection. TCRdb used MiXCR to reprocess the 5' RACE reads, holding one entry per CDR3 protein. The sample lists about 63,000 distinct CDR3 sequences, about an eighth occurring once. The material sequenced was whole blood. The receptors were sampled from an adult who was a healthcare worker with PCR-confirmed SARS-CoV-2 infection or an uninfected control (not recorded which). Each CDR3 is given with its conserved first and last residue. The order of the fields is clone size, J gene, CDR3 length, V gene, D gene, CDR3 protein, CDR3 DNA. The D gene is left open where the match is weak. Clone size is stated in some rows and not others, as once, few, many or a class when expanded.

>once|TRBJ2-1|14|TRBV29-1|.
CSVEARGRYNEQFF
TGCAGCGTTGAAGCCCGGGGCCGTTACAATGAGCAGTTCTTC
>.|TRBJ2-6|17|TRBV6-5|TRBD1
CAVSGTGQKVGANVLTF
TGTGCCGTCTCCGGGACAGGGCAGAAGGTTGGGGCCAACGTCCTGACTTTC
>.|TRBJ2-7|19|TRBV23-1|.
CASSQSNDSLRILSYEQYF
TGCGCCAGCAGTCAATCGAATGACAGTCTACGTATTCTCTCCTACGAGCAGTACTTC
>medium-sized|TRBJ2-7|15|TRBV4-1|TRBD1
CASSQSEGQLHEQYF
TGCGCCAGCAGCCAAAGCGAGGGACAGCTACACGAGCAGTACTTC
>many|TRBJ1-1|11|TRBV12-3/TRBV12-4|.
CASSLGIEAFF
TGTGCCAGCAGCCTCGGGATTGAAGCTTTCTTT
>few|TRBJ2-7|13|TRBV11-3|.
CASSPGPVNEQYF
TGTGCCAGCAGCCCGGGACCCGTCAACGAGCAGTACTTC
>.|TRBJ1-4|19|TRBV21-1|.
CASSLPPGTGDYPNEKLFF
TGTGCCAGCAGCCTTCCCCCCGGGACAGGGGATTACCCTAATGAAAAACTGTTTTTT
>many|TRBJ2-5|13|TRBV7-9|.
CASSLFGQETQYF
TGTGCCAGCAGCTTATTTGGCCAAGAGACCCAGTACTTC
>.|TRBJ2-2|17|TRBV7-9|TRBD2
CASSLPSSGANTGELFF
TGTGCCAGCAGCCTCCCCTCTAGCGGCGCGAACACCGGGGAGCTGTTTTTT
>.|TRBJ2-7|15|TRBV6-2/TRBV6-3|TRBD1
CASSSPGQGAYEQYF
TGTGCCAGCAGCTCGCCGGGACAGGGGGCATACGAGCAGTACTTC
>many|TRBJ1-4|13|TRBV29-1|TRBD1
CSAQGATNEKLFF
TGCAGCGCACAGGGGGCAACTAATGAAAAACTGTTTTTT
>.|TRBJ2-3|14|TRBV7-9|.
CASSPRAYTDTQYF
TGTGCCAGCAGCCCGCGCGCTTACACAGATACGCAGTATTTT
>many|TRBJ2-7|12|TRBV12-3/TRBV12-4|.
CASSLDPPEQYF
TGTGCCAGCAGTTTAGACCCCCCCGAGCAGTACTTC
>.|TRBJ2-1|14|TRBV29-1|.
CSVGGADKYNEQFF
TGCAGCGTTGGGGGCGCGGACAAGTACAATGAGCAGTTCTTC
>few|TRBJ2-7|12|TRBV5-1|.
CASSLAGSEQYF
TGCGCCAGCAGCTTGGCCGGATCCGAGCAGTACTTC
>many|TRBJ1-1|15|TRBV12-5|.
CASGLVNYMNTEAFF
TGTGCTAGTGGTTTGGTAAACTACATGAACACTGAAGCTTTCTTT
>many|TRBJ2-7|11|TRBV4-1|.
CASQGNYEQYF
TGCGCCAGCCAAGGGAACTACGAGCAGTACTTC
>many|TRBJ1-5|14|TRBV19|.
CASTIGRSNQPQHF
TGTGCCAGTACCATTGGCCGTAGCAATCAGCCCCAGCATTTT
>.|TRBJ1-5|13|TRBV6-2/TRBV6-3|.
CASSYLASQPQHF
TGTGCCAGCAGTTACCTGGCTAGTCAGCCCCAGCATTTT
>many|TRBJ2-7|16|TRBV6-5|TRBD2
CASSTPKRGASYEQYF
TGTGCCAGCAGTACACCCAAGCGGGGGGCCTCCTACGAGCAGTACTTC
>.|TRBJ2-7|14|TRBV11-2|TRBD2
CASSFKGGAYEQYF
TGTGCCAGCAGCTTCAAGGGAGGGGCCTACGAGCAGTACTTC
>.|TRBJ1-1|14|TRBV15|.
CATSRGTVNTEAFF
TGTGCCACCAGCAGAGGCACAGTTAACACTGAAGCTTTCTTT
>medium-sized|TRBJ1-1|11|TRBV29-1|.
CSGTVNTEAFF
TGCAGCGGCACTGTGAACACTGAAGCTTTCTTT
>.|TRBJ1-1|13|TRBV7-9|.
CASSSPGDTEAFF
TGTGCCAGCAGCTCCCCAGGGGATACTGAAGCTTTCTTT
>.|TRBJ1-4|16|TRBV18|.
CASSPPGEPRNEKLFF
TGTGCCAGCTCACCACCGGGGGAACCGAGGAATGAAAAACTGTTTTTT
>many|TRBJ2-1|11|TRBV11-3|.
CASSQGDEQFF
TGTGCCAGCAGCCAGGGAGACGAGCAGTTCTTC
>.|TRBJ2-5|13|TRBV12-3/TRBV12-4|.
CASSLRARETQYF
TGTGCCAGCAGTTTAAGGGCGAGGGAGACCCAGTACTTC
>.|TRBJ2-7|15|TRBV6-1|.
CASSLPGGRIYEQYF
TGTGCCAGCAGTCTGCCCGGGGGACGGATCTACGAGCAGTACTTC
>many|TRBJ1-2|14|TRBV6-5|.
CASSSRTGNYGYTF
TGTGCCAGCAGTTCCCGAACAGGGAACTATGGCTACACCTTC
>.|TRBJ2-3|18|TRBV5-1|TRBD2
CASSFEIAGIISTDTQYF
TGCGCCAGCAGCTTCGAGATAGCGGGGATCATTAGCACAGATACGCAGTATTTT
>many|TRBJ1-2|14|TRBV7-2|.
CASSLELGIYGYTF
TGTGCCAGCAGCTTAGAGTTGGGGATCTATGGCTACACCTTC
>many|TRBJ2-7|14|TRBV6-4|TRBD1
CASNVGGPNYEQYF
TGTGCCAGCAATGTAGGGGGCCCTAACTACGAGCAGTACTTC
>many|TRBJ2-5|14|TRBV12-3/TRBV12-4|.
CASSLDLGAETQYF
TGTGCCAGCAGTTTAGACTTAGGGGCCGAGACCCAGTACTTC
>many|TRBJ2-1|17|TRBV7-2|TRBD2
CASSLGAGGSVGDEQFF
TGTGCCAGCAGCTTAGGGGCCGGGGGGAGCGTCGGCGATGAGCAGTTCTTC